This T cell receptor beta chain was sequenced in a study of cytomegalovirus exposure and HLA in healthy donors. This clone was picked up one time. The V segment lost 1 base and the J segment 7 bases; nucleotides outside the gene matches: 2. The CDR3 loop spans 14 amino acids. Germline V lookup: CDR1 SGHAT, CDR2 FQNNGV. Healthy bone marrow donors supplied every sample. The study ran its PCR with 60 Vbeta and 13 Jbeta primers. Clones were sequenced by immunoSEQ multiplex PCR, and TCRdb holds only the in-frame ones, with some missing. The table shows 60,000 to 85,000 clones, with around 78% occurring only once.

Sequences were obtained from PBMCs. The clonotype comes from a man aged 35 to 55 in good health and CMV-seronegative. V and J are TRBV11-2 and TRBJ2-1; 9 bases are shared with TRBD1. As DNA, the CDR3 is TGTGCCAGCAGCTTAGTGGACAGGGGTAATGAGCAGTTCTTC. It translates to CASSLVDRGNEQFF.